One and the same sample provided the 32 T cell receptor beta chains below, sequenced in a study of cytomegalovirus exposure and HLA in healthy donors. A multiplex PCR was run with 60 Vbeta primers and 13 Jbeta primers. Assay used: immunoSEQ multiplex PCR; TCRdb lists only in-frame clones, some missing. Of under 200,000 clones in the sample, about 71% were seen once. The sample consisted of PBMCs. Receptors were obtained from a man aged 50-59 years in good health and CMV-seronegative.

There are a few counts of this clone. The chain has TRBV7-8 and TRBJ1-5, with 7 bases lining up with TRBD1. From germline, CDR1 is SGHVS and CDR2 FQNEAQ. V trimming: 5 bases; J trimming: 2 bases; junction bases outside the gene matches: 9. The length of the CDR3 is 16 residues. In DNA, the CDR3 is TGTGCCAGCAGCCCGCTCACAGGGGTGGGCAATCAGCCCCAGCATTTT. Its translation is CASSPLTGVGNQPQHF. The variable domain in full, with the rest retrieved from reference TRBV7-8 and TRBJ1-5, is GAGVSQSPRYKVAKRGQDVALRCDPISGHVSLFWYQQALGQGPEFLTYFQNEAQLDKSGLPSDRFFAERPEGSVSTLKIQRTQQEDSAVYLCASSPLTGVGNQPQHFGDGTRLSIL.

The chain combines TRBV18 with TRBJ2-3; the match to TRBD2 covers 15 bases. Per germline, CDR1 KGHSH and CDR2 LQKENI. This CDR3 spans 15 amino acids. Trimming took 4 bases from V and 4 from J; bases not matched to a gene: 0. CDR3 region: CASSRTSGGADTQYF. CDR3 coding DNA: TGTGCCAGCTCACGGACTAGCGGGGGGGCAGATACGCAGTATTTT.

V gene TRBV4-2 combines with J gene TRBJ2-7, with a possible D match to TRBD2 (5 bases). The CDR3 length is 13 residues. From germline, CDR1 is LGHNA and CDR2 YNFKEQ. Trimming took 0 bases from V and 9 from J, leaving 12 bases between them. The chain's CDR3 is CASSQDRVGRQYF. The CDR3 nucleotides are TGTGCCAGCAGCCAAGATCGGGTGGGGAGGCAGTACTTC.

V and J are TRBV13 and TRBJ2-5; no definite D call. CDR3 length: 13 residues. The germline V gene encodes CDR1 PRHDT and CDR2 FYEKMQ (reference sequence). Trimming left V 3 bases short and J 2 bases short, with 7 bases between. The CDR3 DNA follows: TGTGCCAGCAGCTTGGGCTATCAAGAGACCCAGTACTTC. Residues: CASSLGYQETQYF. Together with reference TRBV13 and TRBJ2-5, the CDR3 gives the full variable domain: AAGVIQSPRHLIKEKRETATLKCYPIPRHDTVYWYQQGPGQDPQFLISFYEKMQSDKGSIPDRFSAQQFSDYHSELNMSSLELGDSALYFCASSLGYQETQYFGPGTRLLVL.

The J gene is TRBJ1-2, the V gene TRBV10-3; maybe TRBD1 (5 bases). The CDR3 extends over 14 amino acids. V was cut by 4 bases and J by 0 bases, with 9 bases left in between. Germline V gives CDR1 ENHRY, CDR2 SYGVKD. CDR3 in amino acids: CAISGQTANYGYTF. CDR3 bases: TGTGCCATCAGTGGACAGACAGCTAACTATGGCTACACCTTC.

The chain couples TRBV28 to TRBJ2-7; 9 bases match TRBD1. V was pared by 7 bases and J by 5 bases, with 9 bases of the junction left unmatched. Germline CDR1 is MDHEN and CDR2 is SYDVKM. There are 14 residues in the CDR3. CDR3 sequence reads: CASKSGTGSNEQYF. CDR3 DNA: TGTGCCAGCAAGTCCGGGACAGGGTCAAACGAGCAGTACTTC.

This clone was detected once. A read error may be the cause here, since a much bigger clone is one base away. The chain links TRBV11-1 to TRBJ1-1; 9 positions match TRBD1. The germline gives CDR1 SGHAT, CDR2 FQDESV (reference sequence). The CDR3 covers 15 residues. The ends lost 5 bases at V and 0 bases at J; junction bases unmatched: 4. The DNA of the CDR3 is TGTGCCAGCAGCCCTCGGGACAGGGTGAACACTGAAGCTTTCTTT. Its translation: CASSPRDRVNTEAFF.

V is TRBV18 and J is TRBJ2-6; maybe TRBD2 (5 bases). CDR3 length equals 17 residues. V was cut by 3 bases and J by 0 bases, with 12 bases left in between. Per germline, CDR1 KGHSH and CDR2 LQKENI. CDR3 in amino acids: CASSPAGGSSGANVLTF. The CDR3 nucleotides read TGTGCCAGCTCACCGGCGGGTGGCAGCTCTGGGGCCAACGTCCTGACTTTC.

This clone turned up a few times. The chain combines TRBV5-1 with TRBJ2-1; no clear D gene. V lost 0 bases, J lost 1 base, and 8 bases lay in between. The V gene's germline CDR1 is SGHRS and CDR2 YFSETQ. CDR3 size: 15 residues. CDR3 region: CASSLGDWSYNEQFF. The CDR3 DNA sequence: TGCGCCAGCAGCTTGGGCGACTGGTCCTACAATGAGCAGTTCTTC.

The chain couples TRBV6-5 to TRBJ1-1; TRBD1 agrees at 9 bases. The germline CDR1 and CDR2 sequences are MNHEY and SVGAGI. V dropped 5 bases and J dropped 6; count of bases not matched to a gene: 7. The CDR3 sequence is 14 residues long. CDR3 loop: CASSPDRGRAEAFF. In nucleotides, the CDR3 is TGTGCCAGCAGTCCGGACAGGGGAAGGGCTGAAGCTTTCTTT.

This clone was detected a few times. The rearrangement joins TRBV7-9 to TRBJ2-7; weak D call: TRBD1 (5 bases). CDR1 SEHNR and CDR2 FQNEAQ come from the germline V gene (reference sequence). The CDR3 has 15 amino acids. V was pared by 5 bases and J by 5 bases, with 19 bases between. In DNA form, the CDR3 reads TGTGCCAGCAGCCCCAAGACAGCGAATAGTCACGAGCAGTACTTC. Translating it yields CASSPKTANSHEQYF.

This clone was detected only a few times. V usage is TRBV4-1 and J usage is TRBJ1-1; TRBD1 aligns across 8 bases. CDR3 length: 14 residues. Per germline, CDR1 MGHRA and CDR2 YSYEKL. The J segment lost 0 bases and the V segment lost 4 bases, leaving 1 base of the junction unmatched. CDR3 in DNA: TGCGCCAGCAGCCCCAGGGGGCTGAACACTGAAGCTTTCTTT. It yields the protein CASSPRGLNTEAFF.

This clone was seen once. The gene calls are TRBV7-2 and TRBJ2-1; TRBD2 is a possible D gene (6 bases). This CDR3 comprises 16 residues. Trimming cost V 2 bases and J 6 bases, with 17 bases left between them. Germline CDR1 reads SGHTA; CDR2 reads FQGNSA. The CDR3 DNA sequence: TGTGCCAGCAGCTTAAGGGCGGGAACGGGGGTCAATGAGCAGTTCTTC. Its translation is CASSLRAGTGVNEQFF.

The CDR3 sequence: CASSIGQDYGYTF. CDR3 sequence (DNA): TGTGCCAGTAGTATCGGACAGGACTATGGCTACACCTTC. The chain carries TRBV19 and TRBJ1-2; TRBD1 aligns across 7 bases. The CDR3 runs 13 residues. Germline V gene sequence: CDR1 LNHDA, CDR2 SQIVND (reference sequence). The trim removed 3 bases at V and 3 bases at J, leaving 1 base unmatched.

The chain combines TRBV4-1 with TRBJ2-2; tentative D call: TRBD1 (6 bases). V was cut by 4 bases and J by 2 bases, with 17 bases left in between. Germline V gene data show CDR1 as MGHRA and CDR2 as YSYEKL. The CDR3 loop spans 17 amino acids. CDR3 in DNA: TGCGCCAGCAGCCTACCAAGCCCGGGACAAAACACCGGGGAGCTGTTTTTT. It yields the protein CASSLPSPGQNTGELFF.

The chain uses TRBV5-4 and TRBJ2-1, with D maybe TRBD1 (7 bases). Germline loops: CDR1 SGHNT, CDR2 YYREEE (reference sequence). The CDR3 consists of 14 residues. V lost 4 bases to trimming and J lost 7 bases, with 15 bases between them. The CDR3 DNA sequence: TGTGCCAGCAGCCCACTGACAGGGAGGAATGAGCAGTTCTTC. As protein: CASSPLTGRNEQFF.

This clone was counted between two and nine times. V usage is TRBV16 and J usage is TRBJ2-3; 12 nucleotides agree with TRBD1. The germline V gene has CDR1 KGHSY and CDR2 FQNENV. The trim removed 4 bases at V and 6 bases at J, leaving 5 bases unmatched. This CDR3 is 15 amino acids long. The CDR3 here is CASSPSGQGADTQYF. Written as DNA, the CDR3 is TGTGCCAGCAGCCCATCGGGACAGGGGGCGGATACGCAGTATTTT.

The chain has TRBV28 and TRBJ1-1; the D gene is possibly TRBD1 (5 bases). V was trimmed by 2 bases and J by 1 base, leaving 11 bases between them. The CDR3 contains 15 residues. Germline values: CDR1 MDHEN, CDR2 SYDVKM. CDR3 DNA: TGTGCCAGCAGTTTACCGGGACTCGGGAACACTGAAGCTTTCTTT. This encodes CASSLPGLGNTEAFF. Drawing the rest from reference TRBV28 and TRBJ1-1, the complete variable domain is DVKVTQSSRYLVKRTGEKVFLECVQDMDHENMFWYRQDPGLGLRLIYFSYDVKMKEKGDIPEGYSVSREKKERFSLILESASTNQTSMYLCASSLPGLGNTEAFFGQGTRLTVV.

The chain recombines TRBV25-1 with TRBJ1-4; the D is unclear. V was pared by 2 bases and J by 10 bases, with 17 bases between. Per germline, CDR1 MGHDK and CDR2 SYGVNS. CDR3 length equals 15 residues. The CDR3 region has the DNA TGTGCCAGCAGTGAAGGGTTAGGTGTTGGGAGAAAACTGTTTTTT. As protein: CASSEGLGVGRKLFF.

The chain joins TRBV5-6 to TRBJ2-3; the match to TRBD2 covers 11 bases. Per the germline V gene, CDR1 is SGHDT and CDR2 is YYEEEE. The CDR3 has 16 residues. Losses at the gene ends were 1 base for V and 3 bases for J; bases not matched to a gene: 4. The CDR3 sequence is CASSLLAGGRTDTQYF. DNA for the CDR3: TGTGCCAGCAGCTTGCTAGCGGGGGGTCGGACAGATACGCAGTATTTT.

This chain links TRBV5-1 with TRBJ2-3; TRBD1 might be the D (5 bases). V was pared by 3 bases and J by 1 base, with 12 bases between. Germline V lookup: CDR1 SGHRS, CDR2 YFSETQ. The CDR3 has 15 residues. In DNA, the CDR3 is TGCGCCAGCAGCTCGCAGGGTTTAGGCACAGATACGCAGTATTTT. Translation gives CASSSQGLGTDTQYF.

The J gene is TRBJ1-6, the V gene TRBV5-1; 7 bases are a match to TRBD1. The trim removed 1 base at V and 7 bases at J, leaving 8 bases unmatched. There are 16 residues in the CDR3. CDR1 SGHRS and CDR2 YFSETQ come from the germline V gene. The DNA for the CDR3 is TGCGCCAGCAGCTTGCGGCGCCGGGACAGCAATTCACCCCTCCACTTT. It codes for CASSLRRRDSNSPLHF.

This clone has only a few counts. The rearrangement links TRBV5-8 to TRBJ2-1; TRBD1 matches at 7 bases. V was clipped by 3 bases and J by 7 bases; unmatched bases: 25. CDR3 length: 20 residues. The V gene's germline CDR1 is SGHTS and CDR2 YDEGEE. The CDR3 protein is CASSCITDSFRDRAVNEQFF. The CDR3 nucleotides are TGTGCCAGCAGCTGTATCACTGACTCTTTCCGGGACAGAGCCGTGAATGAGCAGTTCTTC.

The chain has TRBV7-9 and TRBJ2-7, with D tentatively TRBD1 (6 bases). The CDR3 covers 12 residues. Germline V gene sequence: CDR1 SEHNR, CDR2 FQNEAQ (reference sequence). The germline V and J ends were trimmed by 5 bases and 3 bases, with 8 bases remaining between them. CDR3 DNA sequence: TGTGCCAGCAGCCAGGGGAGCTACGAGCAGTACTTC. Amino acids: CASSQGSYEQYF.

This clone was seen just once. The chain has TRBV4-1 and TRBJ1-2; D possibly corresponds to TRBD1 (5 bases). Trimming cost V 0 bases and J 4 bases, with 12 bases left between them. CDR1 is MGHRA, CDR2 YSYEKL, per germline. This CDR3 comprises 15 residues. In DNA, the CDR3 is TGCGCCAGCAGCCAAGACCCAGACAGCCGCTATGGCTACACCTTC. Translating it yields CASSQDPDSRYGYTF.

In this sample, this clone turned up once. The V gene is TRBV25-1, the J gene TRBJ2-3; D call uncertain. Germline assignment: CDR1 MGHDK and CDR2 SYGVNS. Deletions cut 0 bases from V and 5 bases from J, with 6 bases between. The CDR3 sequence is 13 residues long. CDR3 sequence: CASSEYLGDTQYF. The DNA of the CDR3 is TGTGCCAGCAGTGAATATCTAGGAGATACGCAGTATTTT.

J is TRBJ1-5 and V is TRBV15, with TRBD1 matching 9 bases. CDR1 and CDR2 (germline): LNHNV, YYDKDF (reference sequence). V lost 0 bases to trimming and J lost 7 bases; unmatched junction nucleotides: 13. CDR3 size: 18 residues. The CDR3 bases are TGTGCCACCAGCAGAGATCCGCGCGGGGGACAGGGACGCCAGCCCCAGCATTTT. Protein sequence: CATSRDPRGGQGRQPQHF.

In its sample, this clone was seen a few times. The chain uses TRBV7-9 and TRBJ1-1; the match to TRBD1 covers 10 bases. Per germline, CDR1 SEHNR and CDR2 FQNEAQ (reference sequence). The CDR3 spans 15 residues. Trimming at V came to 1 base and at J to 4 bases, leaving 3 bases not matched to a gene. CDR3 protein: CASSLGTGGGTEAFF. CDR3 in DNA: TGTGCCAGCAGCTTAGGGACAGGGGGAGGCACTGAAGCTTTCTTT. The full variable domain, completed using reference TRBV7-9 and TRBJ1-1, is DTGVSQNPRHKITKRGQNVTFRCDPISEHNRLYWYRQTLGQGPEFLTYFQNEAQLEKSRLLSDRFSAERPKGSFSTLEIQRTEQGDSAMYLCASSLGTGGGTEAFFGQGTRLTVV.

The CDR3 coding sequence is TGCGCCAGCAGCTTGGCCGGGACAGGGAATGAGCAGTTCTTC. Protein: CASSLAGTGNEQFF. The V gene is TRBV5-1, the J gene TRBJ2-1, with TRBD1 matching over 9 bases. The junction had 2 bases not matched to a gene; V was cut back by 0 bases and J by 7 bases. This CDR3 contains 14 residues. The germline CDR1 and CDR2 sequences are SGHRS and YFSETQ.

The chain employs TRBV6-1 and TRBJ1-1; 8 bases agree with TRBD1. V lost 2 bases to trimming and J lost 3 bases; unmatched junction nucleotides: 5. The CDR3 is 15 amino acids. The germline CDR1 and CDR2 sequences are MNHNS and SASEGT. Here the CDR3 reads CASSESQGADTEAFF. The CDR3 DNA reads TGTGCCAGCAGTGAATCGCAGGGGGCAGACACTGAAGCTTTCTTT.

CDR3 sequence reads: CASSFPRRSSYNEQFF. CDR3 DNA sequence: TGTGCCAGCAGCTTCCCGAGAAGGAGCTCCTACAATGAGCAGTTCTTC. This chain links TRBV11-2 with TRBJ2-1, with unresolved D. CDR3 size: 16 residues. Per germline, CDR1 SGHAT and CDR2 FQNNGV. V was shortened by 3 bases and J by 0 bases, with 12 bases between the two germline ends. Drawing the rest from reference TRBV11-2 and TRBJ2-1, the complete variable domain is EAGVAQSPRYKIIEKRQSVAFWCNPISGHATLYWYQQILGQGPKLLIQFQNNGVVDDSQLPKDRFSAERLKGVDSTLKIQPAKLEDSAVYLCASSFPRRSSYNEQFFGPGTRLTVL.

Here the CDR3 DNA reads TGTGCCAGCAGTCTTCAGGGGTGGACTGAAGCTTTCTTT. As protein: CASSLQGWTEAFF. The genes are TRBV28 and TRBJ1-1; D is perhaps TRBD1 (6 bases). The CDR3 is 13 residues long. V gave up 5 bases and J gave up 5 bases, with 12 bases separating them. Per germline, CDR1 MDHEN and CDR2 SYDVKM.